This entry is about one T cell receptor beta chain. From germline, CDR1 is GTSNPN and CDR2 SVGIG (reference sequence). The CDR3 has 15 residues. Trimming took 3 bases from V and 0 from J, leaving 14 bases between them. This specimen belongs to a study of control samples from healthy donors and cancer patients. Sequenced by immunoSEQ multiplex PCR; TCRdb stores in-frame clones only, minus some. The table shows approximately 170,000 clones, with 90% occurring only once. This chain uses TRBV30 with TRBJ1-1, with D maybe TRBD1 (5 bases). Sequenced: blood. This TCR was sampled from a woman between 50 and 59 years old in good health. Here the CDR3 reads CAWRRGAWLNTEAFF. The CDR3 DNA sequence: TGTGCCTGGAGACGGGGCGCGTGGTTGAACACTGAAGCTTTCTTT.